The source of this T cell receptor beta chain is a study of blood T cells in healthy people across ages. A second PCR, run for roughly 6 to 11 cycles, used a sample-barcoded 5' primer plus a J-beta primer mix. TCRdb re-derived calls from the 5' RACE reads in MiXCR, one entry per CDR3 protein. This sample has hundreds of thousands of distinct CDR3 sequences; more than 55% occur once, and the top ten carry around 25%. The CDR3 has 15 residues. Germline V lookup: CDR1 MNHEY, CDR2 SVGAGI. Trimming removed 8 bases at V and 11 bases at J, with 27 bases between. This chain joins TRBV6-5 and TRBJ2-5; D may be TRBD1 or TRBD2 (5 bases each). The sample was blood. This TCR was sampled from a man aged 40-55 years in good health. Written as DNA, the CDR3 is TGTGCCAGCGGCGCCCTGGGGGTTGCTCGGAATGAGCAGTACTTC. Encoded protein: CASGALGVARNEQYF.